This T cell receptor (beta chain) was sequenced during a study of blood T cells in healthy people across ages. A second PCR, run for roughly 7 to 11 cycles, used a sample-barcoded 5' primer plus a J-beta primer mix. From the 5' RACE reads, TCRdb called clonotypes with MiXCR, one entry per CDR3 protein. The sample lists around 1,000,000 distinct CDR3 sequences, about 23% occurring once. The CDR3 contains 13 residues. Per germline, CDR1 LGHNA and CDR2 YNFKEQ. Trimming stripped 1 base from V and 8 bases from J, with 8 bases between. The same data also went into a second study, on T cells of mothers and their children.

This sequence joins TRBV4-2 and TRBJ1-4; D possibly corresponds to TRBD1 (5 bases). What was sequenced was blood. This TCR was recovered from a girl under 10 years old in good health. The CDR3 spells CASSQGGREKLFF. The CDR3 DNA reads as TGTGCCAGCAGCCAAGGGGGCCGAGAAAAACTGTTTTTT.